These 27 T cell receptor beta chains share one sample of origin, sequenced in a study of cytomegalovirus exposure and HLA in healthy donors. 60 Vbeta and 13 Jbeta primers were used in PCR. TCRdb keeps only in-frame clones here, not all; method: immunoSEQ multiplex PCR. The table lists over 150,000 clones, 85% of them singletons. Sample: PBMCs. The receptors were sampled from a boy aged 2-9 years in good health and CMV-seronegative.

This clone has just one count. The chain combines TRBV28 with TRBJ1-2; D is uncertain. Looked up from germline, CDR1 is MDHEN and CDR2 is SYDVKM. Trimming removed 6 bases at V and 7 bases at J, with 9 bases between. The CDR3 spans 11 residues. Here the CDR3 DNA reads TGTGCCAGCAGCCTTAGCCGTGGCTACACCTTC. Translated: CASSLSRGYTF.

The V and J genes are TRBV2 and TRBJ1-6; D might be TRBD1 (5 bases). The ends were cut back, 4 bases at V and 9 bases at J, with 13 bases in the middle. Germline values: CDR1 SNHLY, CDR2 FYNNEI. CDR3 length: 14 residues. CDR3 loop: CASSAPGGGSPLHF. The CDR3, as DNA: TGTGCCAGCAGTGCGCCCGGGGGTGGTTCACCCCTCCACTTT.

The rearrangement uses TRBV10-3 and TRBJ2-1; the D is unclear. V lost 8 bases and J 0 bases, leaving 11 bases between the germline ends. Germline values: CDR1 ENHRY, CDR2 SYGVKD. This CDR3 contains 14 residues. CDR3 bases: TGTGCCATCTCGACCAGGCGCTCCTACAATGAGCAGTTCTTC. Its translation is CAISTRRSYNEQFF.

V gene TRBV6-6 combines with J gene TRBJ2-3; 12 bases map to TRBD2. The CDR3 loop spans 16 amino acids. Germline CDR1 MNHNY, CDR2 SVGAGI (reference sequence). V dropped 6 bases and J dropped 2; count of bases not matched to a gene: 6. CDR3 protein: CASRPRLAGVTDTQYF. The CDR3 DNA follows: TGTGCCAGCAGGCCCCGACTAGCGGGAGTCACAGATACGCAGTATTTT.

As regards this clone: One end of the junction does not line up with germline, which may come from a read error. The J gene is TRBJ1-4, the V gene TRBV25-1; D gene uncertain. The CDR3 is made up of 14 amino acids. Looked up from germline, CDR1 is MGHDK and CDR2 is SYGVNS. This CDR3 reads CASTESPSNEKLFF. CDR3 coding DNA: TGTGCCAGCACTGAATCTCCTAGTAATGAAAAACTGTTTTTT.

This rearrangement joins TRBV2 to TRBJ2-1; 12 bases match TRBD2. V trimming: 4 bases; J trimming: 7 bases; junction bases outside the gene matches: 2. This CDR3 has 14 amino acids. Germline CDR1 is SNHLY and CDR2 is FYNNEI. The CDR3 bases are TGTGCCAGCAGTGGACTAGCGGGGGATAATGAGCAGTTCTTC. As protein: CASSGLAGDNEQFF.

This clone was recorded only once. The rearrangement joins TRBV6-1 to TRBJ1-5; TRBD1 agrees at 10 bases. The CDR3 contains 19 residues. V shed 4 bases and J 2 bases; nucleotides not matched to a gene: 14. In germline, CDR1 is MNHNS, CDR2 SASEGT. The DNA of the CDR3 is TGTGCCAGCAGTGCCCAAAGAGGGACAGGGGAGTTCGGCAATCAGCCCCAGCATTTT. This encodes CASSAQRGTGEFGNQPQHF.

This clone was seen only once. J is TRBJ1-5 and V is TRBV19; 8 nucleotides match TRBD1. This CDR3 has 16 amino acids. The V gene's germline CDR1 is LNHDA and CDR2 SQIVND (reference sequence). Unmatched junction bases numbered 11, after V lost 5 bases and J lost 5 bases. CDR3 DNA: TGTGCCAGTAGTGTTTCGACAGGGGATATGGATCAGCCCCAGCATTTT. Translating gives CASSVSTGDMDQPQHF.

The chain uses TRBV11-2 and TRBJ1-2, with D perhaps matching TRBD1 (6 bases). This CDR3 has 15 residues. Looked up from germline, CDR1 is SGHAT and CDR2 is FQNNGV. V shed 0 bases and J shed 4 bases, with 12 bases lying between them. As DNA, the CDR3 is TGTGCCAGCAGCTTAGATCGCAGGGGCTCCTATGGCTACACCTTC. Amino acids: CASSLDRRGSYGYTF.

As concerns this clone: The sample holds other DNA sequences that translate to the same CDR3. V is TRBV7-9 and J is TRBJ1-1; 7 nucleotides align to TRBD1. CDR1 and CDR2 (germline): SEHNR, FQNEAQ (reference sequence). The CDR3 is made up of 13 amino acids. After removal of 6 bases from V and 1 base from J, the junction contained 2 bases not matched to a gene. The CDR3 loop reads CASSRDRNTEAFF. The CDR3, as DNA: TGTGCCAGCAGTCGGGACAGGAACACTGAAGCTTTCTTT.

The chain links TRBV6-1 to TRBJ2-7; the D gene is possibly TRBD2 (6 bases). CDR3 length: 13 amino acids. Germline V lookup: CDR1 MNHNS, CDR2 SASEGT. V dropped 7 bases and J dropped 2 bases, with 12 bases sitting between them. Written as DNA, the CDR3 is TGTGCCAGCAATGAGGGACTCACCTACGAGCAGTACTTC. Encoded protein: CASNEGLTYEQYF.

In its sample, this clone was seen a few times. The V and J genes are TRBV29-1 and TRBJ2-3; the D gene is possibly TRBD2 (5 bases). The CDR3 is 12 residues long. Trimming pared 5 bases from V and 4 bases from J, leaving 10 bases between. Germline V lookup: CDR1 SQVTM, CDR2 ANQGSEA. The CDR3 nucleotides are TGCAGCGTTCAGAGGGCCCCAGATACGCAGTATTTT. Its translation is CSVQRAPDTQYF.

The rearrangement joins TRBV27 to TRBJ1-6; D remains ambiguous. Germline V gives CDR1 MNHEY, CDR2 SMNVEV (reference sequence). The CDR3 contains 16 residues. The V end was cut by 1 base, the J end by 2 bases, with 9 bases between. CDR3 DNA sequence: TGTGCCAGCAGTTTATTCGGGAGGGCCTATAATTCACCCCTCCACTTT. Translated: CASSLFGRAYNSPLHF.

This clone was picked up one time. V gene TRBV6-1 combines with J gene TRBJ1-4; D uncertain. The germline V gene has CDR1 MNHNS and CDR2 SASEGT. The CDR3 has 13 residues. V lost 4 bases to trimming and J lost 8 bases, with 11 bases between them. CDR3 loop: CASSVTRGEKLFF. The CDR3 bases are TGTGCCAGCAGTGTTACCCGGGGAGAAAAACTGTTTTTT.

The CDR3 DNA follows: TGTGCCAGCAGTTATCTGGGGGGGAACACCGGGGAGCTGTTTTTT. Its protein product is CASSYLGGNTGELFF. This chain links TRBV28 with TRBJ2-2; D perhaps matches TRBD2 (6 bases). V was trimmed by 4 bases and J by 1 base, leaving 10 bases between them. The V gene's germline CDR1 is MDHEN and CDR2 SYDVKM. This CDR3 contains 15 residues. Using reference TRBV28 and TRBJ2-2 for the parts outside the CDR3, the full variable domain is DVKVTQSSRYLVKRTGEKVFLECVQDMDHENMFWYRQDPGLGLRLIYFSYDVKMKEKGDIPEGYSVSREKKERFSLILESASTNQTSMYLCASSYLGGNTGELFFGEGSRLTVL.

As DNA, the CDR3 is TGCAGCGTTGAAGAGGCCTATGGCTACACCTTC. Protein: CSVEEAYGYTF. J is TRBJ1-2 and V is TRBV29-1; D not certain. Trimming took 0 bases from V and 4 from J, leaving 3 bases between them. The length of the CDR3 is 11 residues. In germline, CDR1 is SQVTM, CDR2 ANQGSEA.

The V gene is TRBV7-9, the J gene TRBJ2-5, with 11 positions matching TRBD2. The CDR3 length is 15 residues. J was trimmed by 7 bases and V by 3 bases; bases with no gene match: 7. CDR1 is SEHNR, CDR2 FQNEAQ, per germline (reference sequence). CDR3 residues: CASSFDSGGAVTQYF. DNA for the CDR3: TGTGCCAGCAGCTTTGATAGCGGGGGGGCGGTGACCCAGTACTTC.

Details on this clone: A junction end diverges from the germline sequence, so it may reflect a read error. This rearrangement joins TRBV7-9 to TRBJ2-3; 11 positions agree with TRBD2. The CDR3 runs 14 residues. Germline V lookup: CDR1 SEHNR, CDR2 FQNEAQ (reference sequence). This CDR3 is CSSGTSGGGDTQYF. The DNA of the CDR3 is TGTTCCAGCGGTACTAGCGGGGGAGGAGATACGCAGTATTTT. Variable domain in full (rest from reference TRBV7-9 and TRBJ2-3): DTGVSQNPRHKITKRGQNVTFRCDPISEHNRLYWYRQTLGQGPEFLTYFQNEAQLEKSRLLSDRFSAERPKGSFSTLEIQRTEQGDSAMYLCSSGTSGGGDTQYFGPGTRLTVL.

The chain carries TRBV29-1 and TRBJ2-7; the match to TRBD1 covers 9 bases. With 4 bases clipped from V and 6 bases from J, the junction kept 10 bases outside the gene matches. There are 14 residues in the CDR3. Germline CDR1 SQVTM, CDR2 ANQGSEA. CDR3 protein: CSVGFGTGLGEQYF. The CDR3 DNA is TGCAGCGTTGGTTTTGGGACAGGGTTGGGCGAGCAGTACTTC.

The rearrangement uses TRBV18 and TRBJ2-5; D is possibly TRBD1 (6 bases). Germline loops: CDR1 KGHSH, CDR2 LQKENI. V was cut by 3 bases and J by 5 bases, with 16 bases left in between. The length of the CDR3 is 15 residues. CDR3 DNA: TGTGCCAGCTCACCGATAAACAGGGTTGTGGAGACCCAGTACTTC. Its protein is CASSPINRVVETQYF.

The CDR3 nucleotides read TGTGCCAGCAGACGACGCGGAGGCGCCGGGGAGCTGTTTTTT. Translated, it gives CASRRRGGAGELFF. The genes are TRBV27 and TRBJ2-2; D possibly corresponds to TRBD2 (5 bases). CDR1 is MNHEY, CDR2 SMNVEV, per germline (reference sequence). The V end was cut by 6 bases, the J end by 6 bases, with 14 bases between. The CDR3 consists of 14 residues.

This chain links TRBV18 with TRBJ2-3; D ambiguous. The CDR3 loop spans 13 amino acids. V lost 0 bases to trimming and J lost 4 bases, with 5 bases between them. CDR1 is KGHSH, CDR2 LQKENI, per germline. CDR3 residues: CASSPPWPDTQYF. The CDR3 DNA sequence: TGTGCCAGCTCACCACCCTGGCCAGATACGCAGTATTTT.

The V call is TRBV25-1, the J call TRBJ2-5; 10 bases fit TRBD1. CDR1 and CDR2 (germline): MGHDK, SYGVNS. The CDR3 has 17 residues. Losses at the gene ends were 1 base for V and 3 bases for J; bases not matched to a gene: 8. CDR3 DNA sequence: TGTGCCAGCAGTGAATCCGTAGGGACAGGGGTTGAAGAGACCCAGTACTTC. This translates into CASSESVGTGVEETQYF.

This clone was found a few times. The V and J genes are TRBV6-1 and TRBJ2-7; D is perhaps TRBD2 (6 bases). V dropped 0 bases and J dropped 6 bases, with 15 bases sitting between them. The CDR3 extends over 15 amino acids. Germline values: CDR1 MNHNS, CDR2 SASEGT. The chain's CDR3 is CASSEARVAGPEQYF. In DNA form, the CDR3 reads TGTGCCAGCAGTGAAGCGCGGGTGGCGGGGCCCGAGCAGTACTTC.

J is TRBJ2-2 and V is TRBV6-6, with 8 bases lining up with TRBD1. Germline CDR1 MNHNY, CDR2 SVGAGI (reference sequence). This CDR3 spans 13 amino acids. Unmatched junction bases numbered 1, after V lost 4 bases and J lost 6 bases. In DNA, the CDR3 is TGTGCCAGCAGTTTACAGGGGGCCGGGGAGCTGTTTTTT. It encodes CASSLQGAGELFF.

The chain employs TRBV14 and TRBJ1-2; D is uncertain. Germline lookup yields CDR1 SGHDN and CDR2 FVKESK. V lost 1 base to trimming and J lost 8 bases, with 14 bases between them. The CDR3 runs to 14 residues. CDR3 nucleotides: TGTGCCAGCAGCCAAGTCGACTCTACCCCGGGCTACACCTTC. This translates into CASSQVDSTPGYTF.

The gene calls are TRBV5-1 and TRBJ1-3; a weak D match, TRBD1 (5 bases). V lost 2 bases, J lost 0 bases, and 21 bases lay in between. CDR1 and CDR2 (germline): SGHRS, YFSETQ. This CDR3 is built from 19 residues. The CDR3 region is CASSLISTAFLSSGNTIYF. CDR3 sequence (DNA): TGCGCCAGCAGCTTAATATCGACAGCCTTTTTGAGCTCTGGAAACACCATATATTTT.